The rows below give T cell receptor beta chains drawn from one sample of a study of T cells after yellow fever vaccination. TCRdb re-derived calls from the 5' RACE reads in MiXCR, one entry per CDR3 protein. This table holds 170,000 or so distinct CDR3 sequences, roughly 6.2% found once. The material was CD4+ T cells sorted from PBMCs, obtained on the day of the first yellow fever vaccination. These receptors all come from a man aged 18 to 35 who received the YFV17D yellow fever vaccine. CDR3s include the opening cysteine and the closing phenylalanine or tryptophan. Fields, in order: V gene, J gene, clone size, CDR3 protein. The size field is filled for only some rows; it gives once, few, many or a size class.

v_call: TRBV4-1; j_call: TRBJ1-5; clone_size: few; cdr3_aa: CASSQLQGVVQPQHF
v_call: TRBV29-1; j_call: TRBJ1-2; clone_size: few; cdr3_aa: CSVDWRIGLYGYTF
v_call: TRBV12-3/TRBV12-4; j_call: TRBJ2-7; clone_size: many; cdr3_aa: CASSPLPPGQGAYEQYF
v_call: TRBV6-5; j_call: TRBJ1-2; clone_size: few; cdr3_aa: CASSYVGGRVLGYTF
v_call: TRBV7-2; j_call: TRBJ1-5; clone_size: -; cdr3_aa: CASSQTTGQPQHF
v_call: TRBV18; j_call: TRBJ2-5; clone_size: few; cdr3_aa: CASSLSSSRTGEETQYF
v_call: TRBV7-6; j_call: TRBJ2-2; clone_size: -; cdr3_aa: CASSYRARGELFF
v_call: TRBV3-1; j_call: TRBJ2-1; clone_size: many; cdr3_aa: CASSPSRSNNEQFF
v_call: TRBV6-1; j_call: TRBJ2-2; clone_size: few; cdr3_aa: CASSLLPTGSYPAGELFF
v_call: TRBV5-1; j_call: TRBJ2-3; clone_size: many; cdr3_aa: CASSLSYGTSDTQYF
v_call: TRBV5-1; j_call: TRBJ2-1; clone_size: -; cdr3_aa: CASSQGTSGRNEQFF
v_call: TRBV5-1; j_call: TRBJ2-1; clone_size: many; cdr3_aa: CASSLAGGHGEQFF
v_call: TRBV9; j_call: TRBJ1-1; clone_size: many; cdr3_aa: CASSVQGYTEAFF
v_call: TRBV5-1; j_call: TRBJ1-1; clone_size: many; cdr3_aa: CASSLGAIGGSVNAFF
v_call: TRBV14; j_call: TRBJ2-3; clone_size: many; cdr3_aa: CASSLGGLRFVDTQYF
v_call: TRBV6-1; j_call: TRBJ1-1; clone_size: many; cdr3_aa: CAIADRGFTEAFF
v_call: TRBV23-1; j_call: TRBJ1-4; clone_size: few; cdr3_aa: CASSLSLWWGEDEKLFF
v_call: TRBV20-1; j_call: TRBJ2-5; clone_size: -; cdr3_aa: CSALIAGGQETQYF
v_call: TRBV12-3/TRBV12-4; j_call: TRBJ2-2; clone_size: few; cdr3_aa: CASSSDRGWNTGELFF
v_call: TRBV27; j_call: TRBJ2-3; clone_size: -; cdr3_aa: CASSLSSRGTDTQYF
v_call: TRBV5-4; j_call: TRBJ2-2; clone_size: -; cdr3_aa: CASSLFKNTGELFF
v_call: TRBV11-2; j_call: TRBJ2-2; clone_size: -; cdr3_aa: CASRLRWTQVATGKLFF
v_call: TRBV20-1; j_call: TRBJ1-5; clone_size: few; cdr3_aa: CSARVRGRGSNQPQHF
v_call: TRBV18; j_call: TRBJ1-1; clone_size: many; cdr3_aa: CASSQGSNTEAFF
v_call: TRBV7-9; j_call: TRBJ2-1; clone_size: few; cdr3_aa: CAGNNEQFF
v_call: TRBV7-2; j_call: TRBJ2-7; clone_size: many; cdr3_aa: CASSLAGAAYEQYF
v_call: TRBV21-1; j_call: TRBJ2-2; clone_size: many; cdr3_aa: CASSKMELFF
v_call: TRBV20-1; j_call: TRBJ1-5; clone_size: many; cdr3_aa: CSARTGTGAQPQHF
v_call: TRBV6-5; j_call: TRBJ2-5; clone_size: -; cdr3_aa: CASSYSGRGGPQETQYF
v_call: TRBV7-2; j_call: TRBJ2-1; clone_size: many; cdr3_aa: CASSLAGLAGGPFFYNEQFF
v_call: TRBV7-2; j_call: TRBJ2-5; clone_size: -; cdr3_aa: CASSPPASGGAQYF
v_call: TRBV18; j_call: TRBJ2-2; clone_size: few; cdr3_aa: CASSPVQRQGNTGELFF
v_call: TRBV5-1; j_call: TRBJ2-1; clone_size: many; cdr3_aa: CASSFQDSYNEQFF
v_call: TRBV6-1; j_call: TRBJ2-5; clone_size: many; cdr3_aa: CASSGGGAKETQYF
v_call: TRBV20-1; j_call: TRBJ2-3; clone_size: -; cdr3_aa: CSALAGGRGTDTQYF
v_call: TRBV7-2; j_call: TRBJ1-5; clone_size: many; cdr3_aa: CASAPQGTHQPQHF
v_call: TRBV7-3; j_call: TRBJ1-2; clone_size: many; cdr3_aa: CASSQDPGRVGGYTF
v_call: TRBV5-4; j_call: TRBJ2-5; clone_size: few; cdr3_aa: CASSLPSGGGETQYF
v_call: TRBV7-2; j_call: TRBJ2-3; clone_size: -; cdr3_aa: CASSFLAGAPGDTQYF
v_call: TRBV12-3/TRBV12-4; j_call: TRBJ1-1; clone_size: many; cdr3_aa: CASSMSGTVEAFF
v_call: TRBV5-4; j_call: TRBJ2-3; clone_size: few; cdr3_aa: CASSLVLNTLTDTQYF
v_call: TRBV9; j_call: TRBJ2-1; clone_size: many; cdr3_aa: CASSVGGAALKSSYNEQFF
v_call: TRBV29-1; j_call: TRBJ1-1; clone_size: few; cdr3_aa: CSAGSGAMNTEAFF
v_call: TRBV7-3; j_call: TRBJ1-4; clone_size: few; cdr3_aa: CASSFNGGEKLFF
v_call: TRBV2; j_call: TRBJ2-6; clone_size: -; cdr3_aa: CACSYRRGWSSGANVLTF
v_call: TRBV7-9; j_call: TRBJ1-5; clone_size: -; cdr3_aa: CASSLAVDQPQHF
v_call: TRBV11-2; j_call: TRBJ1-3; clone_size: many; cdr3_aa: CASSSRIVSGNTIYF
v_call: TRBV20-1; j_call: TRBJ1-3; clone_size: many; cdr3_aa: CSASRGSGNTIYF
v_call: TRBV20-1; j_call: TRBJ2-7; clone_size: -; cdr3_aa: CSASIQGQGQYF
v_call: TRBV25-1; j_call: TRBJ2-7; clone_size: many; cdr3_aa: CASSEYPGYEQYF
v_call: TRBV7-2; j_call: TRBJ2-1; clone_size: -; cdr3_aa: CASSSDGTSPFF
v_call: TRBV12-3/TRBV12-4; j_call: TRBJ2-1; clone_size: -; cdr3_aa: CASSSSGTSGGAVQFF
v_call: TRBV12-3/TRBV12-4; j_call: TRBJ1-2; clone_size: few; cdr3_aa: CASSSRGTGDYGYTF
v_call: TRBV12-3/TRBV12-4; j_call: TRBJ2-2; clone_size: many; cdr3_aa: CATYKGGTITGELFF
v_call: TRBV5-4; j_call: TRBJ2-2; clone_size: few; cdr3_aa: CASSLRGGANTGELFF
v_call: TRBV3-1; j_call: TRBJ1-3; clone_size: many; cdr3_aa: CASSHLTAGNTIYF
v_call: TRBV20-1; j_call: TRBJ2-2; clone_size: few; cdr3_aa: CSARPGYTGVGELFF
v_call: TRBV20-1; j_call: TRBJ1-1; clone_size: few; cdr3_aa: CSAGRVRSTEAFF
v_call: TRBV12-3/TRBV12-4; j_call: TRBJ1-2; clone_size: -; cdr3_aa: CASRAGSYGYTF